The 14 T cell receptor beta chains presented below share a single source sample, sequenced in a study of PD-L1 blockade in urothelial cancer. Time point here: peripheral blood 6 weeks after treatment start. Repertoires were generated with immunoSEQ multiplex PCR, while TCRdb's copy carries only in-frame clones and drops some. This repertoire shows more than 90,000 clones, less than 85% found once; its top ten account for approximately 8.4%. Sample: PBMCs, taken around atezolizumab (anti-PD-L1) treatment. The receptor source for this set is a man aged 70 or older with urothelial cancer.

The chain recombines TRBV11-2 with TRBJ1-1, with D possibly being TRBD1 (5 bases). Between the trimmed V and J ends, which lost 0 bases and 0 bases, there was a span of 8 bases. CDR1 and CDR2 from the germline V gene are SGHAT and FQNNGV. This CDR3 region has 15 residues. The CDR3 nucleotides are TGTGCCAGCAGCTTAGATGGGGCGGTGAACACTGAAGCTTTCTTT. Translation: CASSLDGAVNTEAFF.

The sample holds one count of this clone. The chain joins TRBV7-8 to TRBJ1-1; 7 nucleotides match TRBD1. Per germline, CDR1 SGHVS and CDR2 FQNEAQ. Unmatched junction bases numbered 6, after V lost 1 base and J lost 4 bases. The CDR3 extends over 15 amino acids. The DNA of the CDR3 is TGTGCCAGCAGCTTAGACGGAGGGGGCCTCACTGAAGCTTTCTTT. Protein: CASSLDGGGLTEAFF.

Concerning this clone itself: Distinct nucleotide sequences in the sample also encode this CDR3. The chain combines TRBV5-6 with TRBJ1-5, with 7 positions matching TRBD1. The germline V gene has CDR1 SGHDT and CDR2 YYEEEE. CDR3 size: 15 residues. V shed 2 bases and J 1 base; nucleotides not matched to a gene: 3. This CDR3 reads CASSLGDRSNQPQHF. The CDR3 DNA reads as TGTGCCAGCAGCTTAGGGGACAGAAGCAATCAGCCCCAGCATTTT. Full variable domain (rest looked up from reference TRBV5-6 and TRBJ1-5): DAGVTQSPTHLIKTRGQQVTLRCSPKSGHDTVSWYQQALGQGPQFIFQYYEEEERQRGNFPDRFSGHQFPNYSSELNVNALLLGDSALYLCASSLGDRSNQPQHFGDGTRLSIL.

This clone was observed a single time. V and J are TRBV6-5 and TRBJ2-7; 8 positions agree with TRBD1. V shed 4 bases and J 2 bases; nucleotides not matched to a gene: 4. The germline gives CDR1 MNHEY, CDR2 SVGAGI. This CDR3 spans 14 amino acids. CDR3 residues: CASSLDRETYEQYF. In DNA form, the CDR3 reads TGTGCCAGCAGTTTGGACAGGGAGACCTACGAGCAGTACTTC.

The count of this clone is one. The CDR3 bases are TGTGCCAGCAGCTCCCCGTACGGTGAGCAGTTCTTC. Its protein product is CASSSPYGEQFF. The genes are TRBV7-9 and TRBJ2-1; no definite D call. Per germline, CDR1 SEHNR and CDR2 FQNEAQ (reference sequence). CDR3 length: 12 amino acids. Trimming stripped 4 bases from V and 9 bases from J, with 10 bases between.

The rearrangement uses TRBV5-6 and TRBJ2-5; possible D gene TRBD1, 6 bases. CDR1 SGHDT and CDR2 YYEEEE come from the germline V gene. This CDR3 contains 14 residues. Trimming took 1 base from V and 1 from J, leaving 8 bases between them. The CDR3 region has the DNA TGTGCCAGCAGCTTGAAGACAGGCCAAGAGACCCAGTACTTC. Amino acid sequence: CASSLKTGQETQYF.

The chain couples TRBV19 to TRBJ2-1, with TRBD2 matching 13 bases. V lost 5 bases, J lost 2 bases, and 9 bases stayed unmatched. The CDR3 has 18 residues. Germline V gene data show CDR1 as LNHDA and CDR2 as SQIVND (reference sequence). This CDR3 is CASSAPGLAGYAYNEQFF. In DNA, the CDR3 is TGTGCCAGTAGTGCACCGGGACTAGCGGGATACGCCTACAATGAGCAGTTCTTC.

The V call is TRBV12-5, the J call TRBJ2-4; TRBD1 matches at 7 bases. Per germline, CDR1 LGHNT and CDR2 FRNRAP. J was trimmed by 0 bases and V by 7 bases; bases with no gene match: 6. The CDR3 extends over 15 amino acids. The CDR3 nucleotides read TGTGCTAGTGCCAGGGGGACACTAGCCAAAAACATTCAGTACTTC. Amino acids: CASARGTLAKNIQYF.

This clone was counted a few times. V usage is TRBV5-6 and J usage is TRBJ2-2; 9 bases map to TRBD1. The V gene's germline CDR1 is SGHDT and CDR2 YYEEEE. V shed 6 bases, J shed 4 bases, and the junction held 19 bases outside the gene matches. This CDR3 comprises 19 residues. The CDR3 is CASTQLNIRDRVGTGELFF. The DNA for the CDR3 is TGTGCCAGCACCCAATTGAACATCCGGGACAGGGTAGGCACCGGGGAGCTGTTTTTT.

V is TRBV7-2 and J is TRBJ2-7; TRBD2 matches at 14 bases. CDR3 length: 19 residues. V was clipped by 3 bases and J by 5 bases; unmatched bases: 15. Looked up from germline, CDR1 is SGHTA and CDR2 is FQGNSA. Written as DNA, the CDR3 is TGTGCCAGCAGCTTGAGGCACGTACCGGGACTAGCGGGAGCCCACGAGCAGTACTTC. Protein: CASSLRHVPGLAGAHEQYF.

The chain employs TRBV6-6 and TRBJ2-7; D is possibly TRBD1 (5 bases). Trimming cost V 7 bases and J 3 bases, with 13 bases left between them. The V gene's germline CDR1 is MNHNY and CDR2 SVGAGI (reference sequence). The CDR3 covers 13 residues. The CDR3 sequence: CASKIQGFYEQYF. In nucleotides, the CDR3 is TGTGCCAGCAAGATCCAGGGCTTCTACGAGCAGTACTTC.

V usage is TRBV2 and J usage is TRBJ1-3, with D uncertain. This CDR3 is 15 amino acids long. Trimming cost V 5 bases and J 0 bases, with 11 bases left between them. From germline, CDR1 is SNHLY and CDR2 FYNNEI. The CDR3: CASSPGRYSGNTIYF. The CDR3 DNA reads TGTGCCAGCAGTCCAGGCCGTTACTCTGGAAACACCATATATTTT.

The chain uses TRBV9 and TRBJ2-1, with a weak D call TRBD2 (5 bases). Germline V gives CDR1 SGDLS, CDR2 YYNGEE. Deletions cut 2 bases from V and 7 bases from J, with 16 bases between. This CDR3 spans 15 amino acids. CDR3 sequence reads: CASSVELDGGNEQFF. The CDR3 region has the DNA TGTGCCAGCAGCGTTGAGCTGGACGGAGGAAATGAGCAGTTCTTC. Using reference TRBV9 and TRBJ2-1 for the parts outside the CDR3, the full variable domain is DSGVTQTPKHLITATGQRVTLRCSPRSGDLSVYWYQQSLDQGLQFLIQYYNGEERAKGNILERFSAQQFPDLHSELNLSSLELGDSALYFCASSVELDGGNEQFFGPGTRLTVL.

In DNA, the CDR3 is TGTGCCAGCAGCTTAGGGGGGGGACAGGGGCGTTCACCCCTCCACTTT. As protein: CASSLGGGQGRSPLHF. The rearrangement links TRBV7-9 to TRBJ1-6; TRBD1 matches 10 bases. CDR1 and CDR2 (germline): SEHNR, FQNEAQ (reference sequence). J lost 9 bases, V lost 1 base, and 6 bases had no gene match. The CDR3 contains 16 residues. Based on the CDR3 plus reference TRBV7-9 and TRBJ1-6, the full variable domain is DTGVSQNPRHKITKRGQNVTFRCDPISEHNRLYWYRQTLGQGPEFLTYFQNEAQLEKSRLLSDRFSAERPKGSFSTLEIQRTEQGDSAMYLCASSLGGGQGRSPLHFGNGTRLTVT.